In its sample, the clone carrying this T cell receptor beta chain was seen a few times. Its antigen is undetermined. Trimming left V 2 bases short and J 4 bases short, with 8 bases between. The CDR3 runs to 14 residues. The data derive from a study of T-cell memory formation after mild COVID-19. One entry per CDR3 protein results from TCRdb running MiXCR on the 5' RACE reads. The sample holds about half a million distinct CDR3 sequences, around a sixth seen once. Whole-study findings and limits: Clones that shrank (day 15 to 85) were balanced CD4/CD8, whereas later expanders leaned CD4+. Cross-reactive memory appears to have joined, as suggested by some responding clones showing up in pre-infection memory. CD4+ clones that contracted lay mainly in CM and EM; CD8+ ones lay in EMRA.

The receptor comes from an adult woman who had mild COVID-19 (a few samples of this study predate the infection). Cell type and time point are not known. Sequencing input: PBMCs or a T cell subset sorted from them (not recorded which). The chain recombines TRBV12-3 or TRBV12-4 with TRBJ2-2; unclear D gene. The CDR3 DNA follows: TGTGCCAGCAGTTTAACTGGTGCCACCGGGGAGCTGTTTTTT. Its translation: CASSLTGATGELFF.